The 29 T cell receptor beta chains below were found in one sample sequenced in a study of cytomegalovirus exposure and HLA in healthy donors. PCR employed 60 Vbeta and 13 Jbeta primers. This table comes from immunoSEQ multiplex PCR, and its TCRdb copy is limited to in-frame clones, with some not included. The sample yields about 160,000 clones, about three quarters seen once. Input material: PBMCs. The receptors stem from a woman between 45 and 60 years old in good health and CMV-seropositive.

The CDR3 DNA sequence: TGTGCCAGCAGTTTAGCCAGTTTTAACACCGGGGAGCTGTTTTTT. Residues: CASSLASFNTGELFF. This chain uses TRBV27 with TRBJ2-2; D unclear. Germline CDR1 MNHEY, CDR2 SMNVEV (reference sequence). This CDR3 contains 15 residues. Between the trimmed V and J ends, which lost 2 bases and 2 bases, there was a span of 9 bases.

V is TRBV5-1 and J is TRBJ1-1, with TRBD1 as a possible D gene (6 bases). The V end was cut by 0 bases, the J end by 5 bases, with 11 bases between. CDR1 is SGHRS, CDR2 YFSETQ, per germline. The length of the CDR3 is 14 residues. The chain's CDR3 is CASSLAGTGTEAFF. CDR3 DNA: TGCGCCAGCAGCTTGGCGGGTACAGGGACTGAAGCTTTCTTT.

The chain's CDR3 is CASSLHTGVGRLGQYF. The CDR3 DNA sequence: TGTGCCAGCAGCTTGCACACAGGGGTGGGTCGGCTGGGGCAGTACTTC. J is TRBJ2-7 and V is TRBV7-2, with 7 nucleotides matching TRBD1. V trimming: 3 bases; J trimming: 9 bases; junction bases outside the gene matches: 17. The CDR3 sequence is 16 residues long. The germline V gene encodes CDR1 SGHTA and CDR2 FQGNSA.

The chain links TRBV2 to TRBJ2-1; TRBD2 matches at 11 bases. Germline assignment: CDR1 SNHLY and CDR2 FYNNEI. The J segment lost 2 bases and the V segment lost 1 base, leaving 1 base of the junction unmatched. This CDR3 comprises 16 residues. The CDR3 loop reads CASSEGGLAAYNEQFF. The CDR3 DNA reads as TGTGCCAGCAGTGAAGGGGGACTAGCGGCCTACAATGAGCAGTTCTTC. The full variable domain, with the rest looked up from reference TRBV2 and TRBJ2-1, is EPEVTQTPSHQVTQMGQEVILRCVPISNHLYFYWYRQILGQKVEFLVSFYNNEISEKSEIFDDQFSVERPDGSNFTLKIRSTKLEDSAMYFCASSEGGLAAYNEQFFGPGTRLTVL.

This clone has just a few counts. The chain recombines TRBV27 with TRBJ1-1; maybe TRBD1 (6 bases). Per germline, CDR1 MNHEY and CDR2 SMNVEV (reference sequence). The CDR3 sequence is 14 residues long. Trimming shortened V by 5 bases and J by 3 bases, and 13 bases separated the two germline ends. The CDR3 sequence: CASSGVGGDTEAFF. CDR3 nucleotide sequence: TGTGCCAGCAGTGGGGTAGGGGGGGACACTGAAGCTTTCTTT.

The chain carries TRBV19 and TRBJ2-1; TRBD1 matches 8 bases. This CDR3 has 13 amino acids. CDR1 and CDR2 (germline): LNHDA, SQIVND (reference sequence). With V trimmed by 4 bases and J by 7 bases, 3 bases remained unmatched. The chain's CDR3 is CASSTGGWNEQFF. CDR3 in DNA: TGTGCCAGTAGTACAGGGGGCTGGAATGAGCAGTTCTTC.

This chain connects TRBV30 to TRBJ2-7, with 11 bases aligning to TRBD1. Looked up from germline, CDR1 is GTSNPN and CDR2 is SVGIG (reference sequence). The CDR3 extends over 15 amino acids. V lost 0 bases, J lost 7 bases, and 8 bases stayed unmatched. The CDR3 here is CAWSVLLGQGGEQYF. DNA of the CDR3: TGTGCCTGGAGTGTACTGTTGGGACAGGGGGGAGAGCAGTACTTC.

This clone was detected a few times. The chain joins TRBV9 to TRBJ2-3; 9 positions agree with TRBD2. CDR3 length: 14 residues. Losses at the gene ends were 2 bases for V and 5 bases for J; bases not matched to a gene: 3. Germline V gene data show CDR1 as SGDLS and CDR2 as YYNGEE. CDR3 DNA sequence: TGTGCCAGCAGCGTTATAGCGGGGGAAGATACGCAGTATTTT. This gives the protein CASSVIAGEDTQYF. The full variable domain, its missing parts supplied by reference TRBV9 and TRBJ2-3, is DSGVTQTPKHLITATGQRVTLRCSPRSGDLSVYWYQQSLDQGLQFLIQYYNGEERAKGNILERFSAQQFPDLHSELNLSSLELGDSALYFCASSVIAGEDTQYFGPGTRLTVL.

This chain links TRBV10-1 with TRBJ2-2; no clear D. CDR3 size: 14 residues. Deletions cut 7 bases from V and 5 bases from J, with 14 bases between. Per germline, CDR1 WNHNN and CDR2 SYGVQD (reference sequence). CDR3 DNA sequence: TGCGCCAGCAAGCTTACGCCTAAAACCGGGGAGCTGTTTTTT. Its translation is CASKLTPKTGELFF.

The rearrangement joins TRBV30 to TRBJ2-7; tentative D call: TRBD1 (6 bases). V was trimmed by 6 bases and J by 3 bases, leaving 9 bases between them. This CDR3 is 11 amino acids long. Germline lookup yields CDR1 GTSNPN and CDR2 SVGIG (reference sequence). The CDR3 DNA sequence: TGTGCCTGTGGACAGATCTACGAGCAGTACTTC. Residues: CACGQIYEQYF.

This sequence joins TRBV5-6 and TRBJ1-5, with TRBD1 matching 11 bases. The CDR3 is 16 residues long. The ends lost 0 bases at V and 7 bases at J; junction bases unmatched: 6. CDR1 and CDR2 (germline): SGHDT, YYEEEE. CDR3 coding DNA: TGTGCCAGCAGCTTGGCCAGGGGGACAGGGGGACAGCCCCAGCATTTT. Protein: CASSLARGTGGQPQHF. The whole variable domain, filled in from reference TRBV5-6 and TRBJ1-5, reads DAGVTQSPTHLIKTRGQQVTLRCSPKSGHDTVSWYQQALGQGPQFIFQYYEEEERQRGNFPDRFSGHQFPNYSSELNVNALLLGDSALYLCASSLARGTGGQPQHFGDGTRLSIL.

A few counts support this clone. The chain combines TRBV6-6 with TRBJ1-2, with D unclear. The CDR3 has 16 residues. Germline CDR1 and CDR2: MNHNY and SVGAGI (reference sequence). V lost 2 bases, J lost 2 bases, and 15 bases lay in between. The DNA of the CDR3 is TGTGCCAGCAGTTACATAGCGGGGAACCTAAACTATGGCTACACCTTC. It specifies CASSYIAGNLNYGYTF.

V and J are TRBV4-3 and TRBJ1-4; 9 positions match TRBD1. The CDR3 is 16 residues long. Germline CDR1 reads LGHNA; CDR2 reads YSLEER. V shed 0 bases and J 7 bases; nucleotides not matched to a gene: 6. For the CDR3, the DNA is TGCGCCAGCAGCCAAGATTTTGGACAGGGGAGTGAAAAACTGTTTTTT. Translation: CASSQDFGQGSEKLFF.

CDR3 nucleotide sequence: TGTGCCAGCAGCTCTCGGGGGGGGACAGGGAGTGGGACTGAAGCTTTCTTT. Residues: CASSSRGGTGSGTEAFF. The rearrangement uses TRBV7-2 and TRBJ1-1; 9 bases are a match to TRBD1. Looked up from germline, CDR1 is SGHTA and CDR2 is FQGNSA. The V gene end was trimmed by 4 bases and the J gene end by 5 bases; junction bases not matched to a gene: 14. The CDR3 has 17 residues. Full variable domain (missing parts from reference TRBV7-2 and TRBJ1-1): GAGVSQSPSNKVTEKGKDVELRCDPISGHTALYWYRQSLGQGLEFLIYFQGNSAPDKSGLPSDRFSAERTGGSVSTLTIQRTQQEDSAVYLCASSSRGGTGSGTEAFFGQGTRLTVV.

The DNA of the CDR3 is TGTGCCAGCAGCCCCACCCAAAGGGACAGGGGGCGCTTCCCCACAGATACGCAGTATTTT. It specifies CASSPTQRDRGRFPTDTQYF. The chain combines TRBV5-8 with TRBJ2-3; 12 positions agree with TRBD1. Looked up from germline, CDR1 is SGHTS and CDR2 is YDEGEE. The CDR3 length is 20 residues. The J segment lost 2 bases and the V segment lost 4 bases, leaving 17 bases of the junction unmatched.

About this clone itself: One junction end does not reproduce the germline sequence, and a read error may be involved. Other DNA sequences in this sample translate to the same CDR3. This rearrangement joins TRBV4-1 to TRBJ1-1; 7 positions match TRBD1. The CDR3 loop spans 15 amino acids. Per germline, CDR1 MGHRA and CDR2 YSYEKL. In nucleotides, the CDR3 is TGCGCCAGCAGCAAATCGACAGGGTTGAACACTGAGGCTTTCTTT. Amino acid sequence: CASSKSTGLNTEAFF.

This clone was detected a few times. At one boundary the junction diverges from the germline segment, which might be a read error. V is TRBV19 and J is TRBJ1-5; 8 nucleotides match TRBD1. CDR1 LNHDA and CDR2 SQIVND come from the germline V gene (reference sequence). The CDR3 extends over 14 amino acids. This CDR3 reads CASSAGTGNKPQHF. The DNA for the CDR3 is TGTGCCAGTAGTGCCGGGACAGGCAATAAGCCCCAGCATTTT. Variable domain in full (rest from reference TRBV19 and TRBJ1-5): DGGITQSPKYLFRKEGQNVTLSCEQNLNHDAMYWYRQDPGQGLRLIYYSQIVNDFQKGDIAEGYSVSREKKESFPLTVTSAQKNPTAFYLCASSAGTGNKPQHFGDGTRLSIL.

For the CDR3, the DNA is TGTGCCAGCAGTACCCGGGACATGGGAAACACCATATATTTT. Translation gives CASSTRDMGNTIYF. This chain connects TRBV28 to TRBJ1-3, with D maybe TRBD1 (6 bases). This CDR3 has 14 amino acids. V was pared by 5 bases and J by 4 bases, with 12 bases between. Germline V gene lookup returns CDR1 MDHEN and CDR2 SYDVKM.

The chain links TRBV7-8 to TRBJ2-5; unclear D gene. The CDR3 is 14 residues long. Germline V CDR1 and CDR2: SGHVS, FQNEAQ. The V end lost 7 bases, the J end lost 4 bases, and 16 bases lay between the germline ends. For the CDR3, the DNA is TGTGCCAGCAACTCGATCGGAGTCCGAGAGACCCAGTACTTC. Translating it yields CASNSIGVRETQYF.

This chain uses TRBV9 with TRBJ2-7; 8 bases are a match to TRBD1. Germline values: CDR1 SGDLS, CDR2 YYNGEE. This CDR3 comprises 18 residues. The J segment lost 4 bases and the V segment lost 3 bases, leaving 18 bases of the junction unmatched. CDR3 loop: CASSGGYGDRSIPYEQYF. CDR3 DNA: TGTGCCAGCAGCGGAGGATACGGGGACAGGTCCATCCCTTACGAGCAGTACTTC.

The rearrangement links TRBV6-4 to TRBJ2-7; possible D gene TRBD2, 6 bases. The CDR3 spans 13 residues. From germline, CDR1 is MRHNA and CDR2 SNTAGT. Trimming removed 6 bases at V and 6 bases at J, with 15 bases between. This CDR3 is CASSRVYGGEQYF. Written as DNA, the CDR3 is TGTGCCAGCAGCAGGGTATACGGGGGCGAGCAGTACTTC.

CDR3 DNA: TGTGCCAGCAGCCTCGAATTGGGCCCTCGCGAGCAGTACTTC. As protein: CASSLELGPREQYF. J is TRBJ2-7 and V is TRBV9; D is undetermined. From germline, CDR1 is SGDLS and CDR2 YYNGEE. The CDR3 covers 14 residues. The V gene lost 4 bases and the J gene lost 6 bases, with 17 bases spanning the gap.

The chain's CDR3 is CASSGRPADTQYF. The CDR3 region has the DNA TGTGCCAGCAGCGGCAGGCCAGCAGATACGCAGTATTTT. The chain uses TRBV7-2 and TRBJ2-3; D call uncertain. Germline V CDR1 and CDR2: SGHTA, FQGNSA. The CDR3 loop spans 13 amino acids. The V end lost 5 bases, the J end lost 4 bases, and 10 bases lay between the germline ends.

The chain carries TRBV6-1 and TRBJ2-1; possibly TRBD2 for D (6 bases). There are 15 residues in the CDR3. Germline V lookup: CDR1 MNHNS, CDR2 SASEGT. Trimming pared 6 bases from V and 9 bases from J, leaving 21 bases between. The CDR3: CASSLEGPPTGEQFF. For the CDR3, the DNA is TGTGCCAGCAGCTTGGAGGGCCCACCCACCGGTGAGCAGTTCTTC.

This clone was counted between two and nine times. The V call is TRBV13, the J call TRBJ2-1; 8 bases map to TRBD2. Germline V gene lookup returns CDR1 PRHDT and CDR2 FYEKMQ (reference sequence). The CDR3 is 17 residues long. The J segment lost 6 bases and the V segment lost 5 bases, leaving 15 bases of the junction unmatched. The CDR3 spells CASSPPAGEKGGNEQFF. CDR3 coding DNA: TGTGCCAGCAGCCCACCAGCGGGAGAAAAGGGGGGCAATGAGCAGTTCTTC.

This clone was detected only a few times. The chain links TRBV6-5 to TRBJ1-1; D may be TRBD1 (6 bases). In germline, CDR1 is MNHEY, CDR2 SVGAGI. Trimming shortened V by 5 bases and J by 1 base, and 14 bases separated the two germline ends. The CDR3 totals 15 residues. The CDR3 sequence: CASSGVSRGNTEAFF. The CDR3 region has the DNA TGTGCCAGCAGTGGCGTGAGCAGGGGGAACACTGAAGCTTTCTTT.

About this clone itself: Other nucleotide sequences in the sample specify the same CDR3. V is TRBV7-9 and J is TRBJ2-3; TRBD2 agrees at 9 bases. The germline V gene has CDR1 SEHNR and CDR2 FQNEAQ (reference sequence). Unmatched junction bases numbered 4, after V lost 5 bases and J lost 1 base. The CDR3 extends over 15 amino acids. The CDR3 nucleotides are TGTGCCAGCAGCCCCCGGACTAGCGGCACAGATACGCAGTATTTT. Translated: CASSPRTSGTDTQYF.

The chain combines TRBV9 with TRBJ2-7; 7 bases map to TRBD1. The V segment lost 2 bases and the J segment 6 bases; nucleotides outside the gene matches: 11. The germline gives CDR1 SGDLS, CDR2 YYNGEE. The CDR3 consists of 15 residues. This chain's CDR3 is CASSVSTGLSSEQYF. The CDR3 DNA sequence: TGTGCCAGCAGCGTTTCGACAGGGCTGTCCAGCGAGCAGTACTTC.

V is TRBV2 and J is TRBJ1-3, with D unclear. From germline, CDR1 is SNHLY and CDR2 FYNNEI. V lost 1 base and J 7 bases, leaving 8 bases between the germline ends. The CDR3 is 13 residues long. In DNA, the CDR3 is TGTGCCAGCAGTGAAGATACTATTAACACCATATATTTT. Its protein is CASSEDTINTIYF.